This T cell receptor (beta chain) is from a study of early T cells in non-severe SARS-CoV-2 infection. This clonotype was detected only a few times. Germline CDR1 SGHDN, CDR2 FVKESK. The length of the CDR3 is 18 residues. The V end was cut by 0 bases, the J end by 2 bases, with 20 bases between. Attachment of unique molecular identifiers to individual cDNA molecules was performed. TCRdb re-called the 5' RACE reads through MiXCR, storing one row per CDR3 protein. Among around 75,000 distinct CDR3 sequences, roughly a tenth were seen once, and the ten largest hold about 6%. The specimen was whole blood. This receptor was identified in an adult who was a healthcare worker with PCR-confirmed SARS-CoV-2 infection or an uninfected control (not recorded which). The chain couples TRBV14 to TRBJ2-7, with D maybe TRBD2 (5 bases). The CDR3 DNA follows: TGTGCCAGCAGCCAAGATCATGGAGGAGTGGACTCAACCTACGAGCAGTACTTC. Translation gives CASSQDHGGVDSTYEQYF.